These T cell receptor beta chains were read from a single sample in a study of T-cell reconstitution after alpha-beta-depleted transplantation in children. TCRdb re-derived calls from the PCR reads in MiXCR, one entry per CDR3 protein. The table lists about 610,000 distinct CDR3 sequences, roughly a tenth of them singletons. The material sequenced was PBMCs from the stem cell graft donor, taken from the stem cell graft. The receptors originated from a human donor who donated a stem cell graft to a child with acute myeloid leukemia. Both conserved end residues are part of each CDR3. D genes are given only for firm matches. Size tells how often a clone was seen (once, few, many) or the class of an expanded clone, and some rows leave it out.

V: TRBV20-1; D: NA; size: many; J: TRBJ1-2; CDR3: CSARDQAGLYGYTF; DNA: TGCAGTGCTAGAGATCAGGCAGGGCTCTATGGCTACACCTTC
V: TRBV5-1; D: NA; size: many; J: TRBJ2-7; CDR3: CASSSNSAASYEQYF; DNA: TGCGCCAGCAGCTCAAATTCGGCTGCCTCCTACGAGCAGTACTTC
V: TRBV7-6; D: NA; size: NA; J: TRBJ1-3; CDR3: CASSSQQRLGNTIYF; DNA: TGTGCCAGCAGCTCACAACAGCGACTTGGAAACACCATATATTTT
V: TRBV12-3/TRBV12-4; D: NA; size: NA; J: TRBJ1-5; CDR3: CASTYGPNQPQHF; DNA: TGTGCCAGCACCTACGGCCCCAATCAGCCCCAGCATTTT
V: TRBV29-1; D: TRBD2; size: NA; J: TRBJ2-1; CDR3: CSVEGTSTYEQFF; DNA: TGCAGCGTTGAAGGGACTAGCACCTATGAGCAGTTCTTC
V: TRBV20-1; D: NA; size: few; J: TRBJ1-2; CDR3: CSASYQGNGYTF; DNA: TGCAGTGCTAGTTATCAGGGGAATGGCTACACCTTC
V: TRBV11-2; D: NA; size: NA; J: TRBJ2-2; CDR3: CASSFADWTGELFF; DNA: TGTGCCAGCAGCTTTGCCGACTGGACCGGGGAGCTGTTTTTT
V: TRBV25-1; D: TRBD2; size: few; J: TRBJ2-2; CDR3: CASGNRGGTGELFF; DNA: TGTGCCAGCGGTAACCGGGGGGGCACCGGGGAGCTGTTTTTT
V: TRBV11-1; D: TRBD1; size: many; J: TRBJ2-5; CDR3: CASSLFGQGDTRWETQYF; DNA: TGTGCCAGCAGCTTATTCGGACAGGGTGACACCAGGTGGGAGACCCAGTACTTC
V: TRBV7-6; D: TRBD1; size: few; J: TRBJ2-7; CDR3: CASSLESSGTGAYEQYF; DNA: TGTGCCAGCAGCTTAGAATCATCCGGGACAGGGGCCTACGAGCAGTACTTC
V: TRBV21-1; D: NA; size: few; J: TRBJ2-5; CDR3: CASSSWPGRGKETQYF; DNA: TGTGCCAGCAGCTCCTGGCCGGGGCGGGGAAAAGAGACCCAGTACTTC
V: TRBV12-3/TRBV12-4; D: NA; size: NA; J: TRBJ1-1; CDR3: CASRRTTLNTEAFF; DNA: TGTGCCAGCAGGCGGACCACCTTGAACACTGAAGCTTTCTTT
V: TRBV10-3; D: NA; size: NA; J: TRBJ2-5; CDR3: CAISTSPETQYF; DNA: TGTGCCATCAGTACATCCCCGGAGACCCAGTACTTC
V: TRBV28; D: TRBD2; size: NA; J: TRBJ2-7; CDR3: CASSSPLREASYEQYF; DNA: TGTGCCAGCAGTTCTCCTTTGCGGGAGGCCTCCTACGAGCAGTACTTC
V: TRBV7-2; D: NA; size: few; J: TRBJ2-5; CDR3: CASSPTRRPQETQYF; DNA: TGTGCCAGCAGCCCGACTCGTAGACCACAAGAGACCCAGTACTTC
V: TRBV9; D: TRBD2; size: NA; J: TRBJ2-5; CDR3: CASSVGGGLAEETQYF; DNA: TGTGCCAGCAGCGTAGGGGGAGGACTAGCGGAAGAGACCCAGTACTTC